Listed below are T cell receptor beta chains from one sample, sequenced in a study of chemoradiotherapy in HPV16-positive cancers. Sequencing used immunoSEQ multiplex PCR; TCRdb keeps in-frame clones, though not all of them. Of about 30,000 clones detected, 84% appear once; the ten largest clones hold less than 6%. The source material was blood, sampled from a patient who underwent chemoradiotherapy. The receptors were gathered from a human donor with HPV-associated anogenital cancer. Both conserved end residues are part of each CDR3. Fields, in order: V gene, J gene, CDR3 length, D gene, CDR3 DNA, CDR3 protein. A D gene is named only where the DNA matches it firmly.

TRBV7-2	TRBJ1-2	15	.	TGTGCCAGCAGCTTAGAGGCAGCATTTAACTATGGCTACACCTTC	CASSLEAAFNYGYTF
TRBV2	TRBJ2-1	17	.	TGTGCCAGCAGTGAGGTCCCAGGGAATAAAGGGAACAATGAGCAGTTCTTC	CASSEVPGNKGNNEQFF
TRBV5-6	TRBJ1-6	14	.	TGTGCCAGCAGCTTGGGCACAGGGAGTTCACCCCTCCACTTT	CASSLGTGSSPLHF
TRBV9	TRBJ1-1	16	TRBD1	TGTGCCAGCAGCGCTATCCCGGGACAGGGGAACACTGAAGCTTTCTTT	CASSAIPGQGNTEAFF
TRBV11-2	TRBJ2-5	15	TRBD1	TGTGCCAGCAGCCGCGGACAGGGGAGCCAAGAGACCCAGTACTTC	CASSRGQGSQETQYF
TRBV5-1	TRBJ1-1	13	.	TGCGCCAGCACCGACGAGGCGTACACTGAAGCTTTCTTT	CASTDEAYTEAFF
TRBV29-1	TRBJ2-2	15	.	TGCAGCGTTGCCCAACCGGGACAGAACACCGGGGAGCTGTTTTTT	CSVAQPGQNTGELFF
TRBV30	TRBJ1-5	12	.	TGTGCCTGGAGCCGGAGCAATCAGCCCCAGCATTTT	CAWSRSNQPQHF
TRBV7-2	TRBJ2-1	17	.	TGTGCCAGCAGCTTAAATGCGGGGACTTATTCCTACAATGAGCAGTTCTTC	CASSLNAGTYSYNEQFF
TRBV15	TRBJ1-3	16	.	TGTGCCACCAGCACTTCTGCGGGACTTACTGGAAACACCATATATTTT	CATSTSAGLTGNTIYF
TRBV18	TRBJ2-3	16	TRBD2	TGTGCCAGCTCATCCGCGGGCGGGGGAGTTGGAGATACGCAGTATTTT	CASSSAGGGVGDTQYF